These 27 T cell receptor beta chains came from one sample sequenced in a study of vaccination and CD4 T cells after COVID-19. The Oncomine TCR Beta short-read assay was applied to DNA of cultured CD4+ T cells. TCRdb processed the PCR reads anew with MiXCR; each CDR3 protein has one entry. The repertoire consists of roughly 20,000 distinct CDR3 sequences, with approximately 42% occurring once and the leading ten covering roughly a quarter. No antigen is known for these receptors. Indicated treatment: approximately nine-day PBMC culture with coronavirus spike peptide pools or control peptides (ViraFEST assay). The material was CD4+ T cells from blood, cultured in vitro, obtained before SARS-CoV-2 vaccination. The receptor set was obtained from a human donor who received a COVID-19 vaccine.

Only a few counts were recorded for this clonotype. The chain uses TRBV28 and TRBJ1-2; no clear D gene. The CDR3 contains 12 residues. The ends were cut back, 5 bases at V and 2 bases at J, with 6 bases in the middle. Germline CDR1 reads MDHEN; CDR2 reads SYDVKM. The CDR3 loop is CASSPKNYGYTF. Written as DNA, the CDR3 is TGTGCCAGCAGTCCCAAGAACTATGGCTACACCTTC.

There are a few counts of this clonotype. The rearrangement uses TRBV7-9 and TRBJ2-3, with D perhaps matching TRBD1 (5 bases). CDR1 and CDR2 from the germline V gene are SEHNR and FQNEAQ (reference sequence). This CDR3 contains 15 residues. V was pared by 0 bases and J by 7 bases, with 14 bases between. CDR3 nucleotide sequence: TGTGCCAGCAGCTTAGCAGGCAGGGTCCATCATACGCAGTATTTT. This sequence encodes CASSLAGRVHHTQYF.

V usage is TRBV5-1 and J usage is TRBJ2-7; TRBD1 agrees at 7 bases. Trimming took 2 bases from V and 0 from J; bases not matched to a gene: 2. CDR1 is SGHRS and CDR2 is YFSETQ in the germline V gene. The CDR3 sequence is 14 residues long. CDR3 in amino acids: CASSLQGTSYEQYF. CDR3 coding DNA: TGCGCCAGCAGCTTACAGGGGACCTCCTACGAGCAGTACTTC.

The sample holds one count of this clonotype. The CDR3 end shows no conserved phenylalanine or tryptophan, and so a read error is likely. The chain has TRBV20-1 and TRBJ2-3; 12 bases line up with TRBD2. V lost 4 bases and J lost 3; bases outside the gene matches: 8. The germline CDR1 and CDR2 sequences are DFQATT and SNEGSKA (reference sequence). CDR3 length equals 16 residues. Written as DNA, the CDR3 is TGCAGTGCTAATCGCCTAGCGGGGGGGGGTACAGATACGCAGTATTCT. Protein: CSANRLAGGGTDTQYS.

The chain recombines TRBV20-1 with TRBJ1-1; TRBD1 is a possible D gene (5 bases). CDR1 and CDR2 (germline): DFQATT, SNEGSKA (reference sequence). CDR3 size: 15 residues. V lost 0 bases and J lost 0, with 11 bases in between. CDR3 amino acids: CSARDWQGMNTEAFF. CDR3 DNA: TGCAGTGCTAGAGATTGGCAGGGAATGAACACTGAAGCTTTCTTT.

The rearrangement joins TRBV30 to TRBJ1-2; weak D call: TRBD1 (5 bases). Germline CDR1 and CDR2: GTSNPN and SVGIG (reference sequence). CDR3 size: 12 residues. V was cut by 3 bases and J by 10 bases, with 15 bases left in between. The CDR3 bases are TGTGCCTGGAGAACACGGACACCTTCCTACACCTTC. This encodes CAWRTRTPSYTF.

This clonotype was counted only a few times. The genes are TRBV5-1 and TRBJ1-1; D possibly corresponds to TRBD1 (5 bases). CDR1 is SGHRS and CDR2 is YFSETQ in the germline V gene. V was cut by 3 bases and J by 9 bases, with 18 bases left in between. The length of the CDR3 is 14 residues. CDR3 in DNA: TGCGCCAGCAGCTACGCGGGACCCGTGGAGAAAGCTTTCTTT. Protein: CASSYAGPVEKAFF.

V usage is TRBV20-1 and J usage is TRBJ2-5; 10 nucleotides line up with TRBD2. The CDR3 is 16 residues long. Germline V CDR1 and CDR2: DFQATT, SNEGSKA (reference sequence). V was pared by 5 bases and J by 4 bases, with 13 bases of the junction left unmatched. CDR3 bases: TGCAGTGCTGCCATAGCGGGGGGATTTGGTCGAGAGACCCAGTACTTC. Translated: CSAAIAGGFGRETQYF.

This clonotype came up once. The chain uses TRBV7-8 and TRBJ1-1; no clear D gene. The length of the CDR3 is 14 residues. Trimming pared 4 bases from V and 0 bases from J, leaving 9 bases between. The germline CDR1 and CDR2 sequences are SGHVS and FQNEAQ. CDR3 DNA sequence: TGTGCCAGCAGCTGGGGAGGTATGAACACTGAAGCTTTCTTT. Translated: CASSWGGMNTEAFF.

The chain employs TRBV6-1 and TRBJ2-7, with 10 bases identical to TRBD2. The germline V gene has CDR1 MNHNS and CDR2 SASEGT. Trimming cost V 4 bases and J 7 bases; bases outside gene matches: 16. The length of the CDR3 is 17 residues. The CDR3 sequence: CASSVASGGDVGREQYF. The CDR3 nucleotides read TGTGCCAGCAGTGTGGCTAGCGGGGGAGACGTAGGACGAGAGCAGTACTTC.

This clonotype was counted once. The rearrangement uses TRBV19 and TRBJ1-2, with D possibly TRBD1 on 5 matching bases. The CDR3 covers 12 residues. Germline V CDR1 and CDR2: LNHDA, SQIVND (reference sequence). V lost 8 bases, J lost 4 bases, and 11 bases lay in between. The CDR3 reads CASEGSGYGYTF. The CDR3 DNA is TGTGCCAGTGAGGGGTCCGGCTATGGCTACACCTTC.

This clonotype was seen a few times. The chain employs TRBV20-1 and TRBJ1-1; D gene unclear. Germline V lookup: CDR1 DFQATT, CDR2 SNEGSKA (reference sequence). V was cut by 6 bases and J by 8 bases, with 16 bases left in between. The CDR3 extends over 12 amino acids. CDR3 in DNA: TGCAGTGCCCGGGTGGGCGGGTACGAAGCTTTCTTT. Translation: CSARVGGYEAFF.

This chain joins TRBV5-1 and TRBJ1-1; D might be TRBD1 (5 bases). The CDR3 has 14 amino acids. The germline CDR1 and CDR2 sequences are SGHRS and YFSETQ. V was shortened by 0 bases and J by 2 bases, with 8 bases between the two germline ends. The CDR3 loop is CASSLDGGNTEAFF. CDR3 in DNA: TGCGCCAGCAGCTTGGATGGGGGAAACACTGAAGCTTTCTTT.

This clonotype was picked up a small number of times. The rearrangement joins TRBV15 to TRBJ1-5; D gene uncertain. V lost 0 bases and J lost 0, with 6 bases in between. The CDR3 length is 15 residues. Germline CDR1 is LNHNV and CDR2 is YYDKDF (reference sequence). CDR3 nucleotide sequence: TGTGCCACCAGCAGAGATGGCGATAGCAATCAGCCCCAGCATTTT. The encoded protein is CATSRDGDSNQPQHF.

The chain recombines TRBV19 with TRBJ1-5; 7 bases are a match to TRBD1. After removal of 6 bases from V and 0 bases from J, the junction contained 14 bases not matched to a gene. Germline V CDR1 and CDR2: LNHDA, SQIVND (reference sequence). There are 18 residues in the CDR3. CDR3 coding DNA: TGTGCCAGTAGACCGGGACAGTTTCCCTCTTATAGCAATCAGCCCCAGCATTTT. This gives the protein CASRPGQFPSYSNQPQHF. The full variable domain, in which reference TRBV19 and TRBJ1-5 provide the parts outside the CDR3, is DGGITQSPKYLFRKEGQNVTLSCEQNLNHDAMYWYRQDPGQGLRLIYYSQIVNDFQKGDIAEGYSVSREKKESFPLTVTSAQKNPTAFYLCASRPGQFPSYSNQPQHFGDGTRLSIL.

This clonotype was found a few times. The gene calls are TRBV7-8 and TRBJ2-5; 8 bases line up with TRBD1. This CDR3 is 13 amino acids long. V shed 5 bases and J 2 bases; nucleotides not matched to a gene: 1. The germline CDR1 and CDR2 sequences are SGHVS and FQNEAQ. CDR3 sequence reads: CASSRDRQETQYF. In nucleotides, the CDR3 is TGTGCCAGCAGCCGGGACAGGCAAGAGACCCAGTACTTC.

The chain joins TRBV30 to TRBJ1-3, with D tentatively TRBD1 (5 bases). The germline V and J ends were trimmed by 3 bases and 4 bases, with 16 bases remaining between them. The germline V gene has CDR1 GTSNPN and CDR2 SVGIG (reference sequence). This CDR3 is 15 amino acids long. The CDR3 DNA sequence: TGTGCCTGGAGCTCCGCCCGGGGGGTAGGAAACACCATATATTTT. Amino acids: CAWSSARGVGNTIYF.

This chain uses TRBV20-1 with TRBJ1-6; no clear D gene. Between the trimmed V and J ends, which lost 0 bases and 3 bases, there was a span of 12 bases. CDR1 is DFQATT, CDR2 SNEGSKA, per germline (reference sequence). The CDR3 has 16 residues. CDR3 region: CSARDGQGLYNSPLHF. The CDR3 DNA is TGCAGTGCTAGAGATGGCCAAGGGCTCTATAATTCACCCCTCCACTTT.

This clonotype was detected only a few times. The chain has TRBV11-3 and TRBJ2-3; 7 bases match TRBD2. In germline, CDR1 is SGHNT, CDR2 YENEEA. CDR3 length equals 17 residues. With 3 bases clipped from V and 3 bases from J, the junction kept 12 bases outside the gene matches. The CDR3 protein is CASSLGRTRGGTDTQYF. As DNA, the CDR3 is TGTGCCAGCAGCTTGGGGAGGACTAGGGGAGGGACAGATACGCAGTATTTT.

This clonotype was counted a few times. The V call is TRBV20-1, the J call TRBJ1-2; tentatively, D is TRBD1 (5 bases). This CDR3 spans 16 amino acids. Trimming left V 6 bases short and J 2 bases short, with 22 bases between. CDR1 DFQATT and CDR2 SNEGSKA come from the germline V gene (reference sequence). Here the CDR3 reads CSAIRQFKTSNYGYTF. The CDR3 DNA reads TGCAGTGCAATAAGACAGTTCAAAACGTCAAACTATGGCTACACCTTC.

The chain uses TRBV9 and TRBJ2-5, with unresolved D. V was trimmed by 4 bases and J by 1 base, leaving 8 bases between them. The CDR3 consists of 13 residues. From germline, CDR1 is SGDLS and CDR2 YYNGEE. The DNA for the CDR3 is TGTGCCAGCAGCCGAGACTCCCAAGAGACCCAGTACTTC. Its translation: CASSRDSQETQYF.

This chain uses TRBV7-8 with TRBJ2-7, with 8 bases aligning to TRBD1. CDR1 and CDR2 (germline): SGHVS, FQNEAQ. The CDR3 is 15 amino acids. V gave up 1 base and J gave up 2 bases; unmatched junction bases: 4. For the CDR3, the DNA is TGTGCCAGCAGCTTAGTCAGGGGGCCAGCCTACGAGCAGTACTTC. Its protein product is CASSLVRGPAYEQYF.

The rearrangement joins TRBV30 to TRBJ2-7; 9 bases line up with TRBD2. The length of the CDR3 is 16 residues. V shed 0 bases and J 4 bases; nucleotides not matched to a gene: 10. In germline, CDR1 is GTSNPN, CDR2 SVGIG (reference sequence). The CDR3 region has the DNA TGTGCCTGGAGTGTACGGGCGTCTAGCGGGGTATACGAGCAGTACTTC. Its protein product is CAWSVRASSGVYEQYF.

A word on this clonotype: This CDR3 fails to terminate in the conserved phenylalanine or tryptophan, so it likely reflects a read error. This chain's CDR3 is CASSLEEGHYGYTL. The CDR3 nucleotides are TGTGCCAGCAGCTTAGAGGAGGGTCACTATGGCTACACCTTA. This chain links TRBV7-6 with TRBJ1-2; D remains unclear. With 1 base removed from V and 3 bases from J, the gap between germline ends came to 9 bases. CDR1 is SGHVS and CDR2 is FNYEAQ in the germline V gene. The CDR3 has 14 amino acids.

The table lists this clonotype with a few counts. V and J are TRBV7-9 and TRBJ1-6, with D hard to call. This CDR3 has 14 residues. The V and J ends lost 4 bases and 10 bases respectively, with 14 bases between them. CDR1 is SEHNR, CDR2 FQNEAQ, per germline (reference sequence). The CDR3 here is CASSYPAPGSPLHF. CDR3 nucleotide sequence: TGTGCCAGCAGCTATCCGGCCCCAGGATCACCCCTCCACTTT.

The gene calls are TRBV12-5 and TRBJ1-6, with 10 bases aligning to TRBD1. V shed 5 bases, J shed 0 bases, and the junction held 10 bases outside the gene matches. Germline CDR1 reads LGHNT; CDR2 reads FRNRAP. The CDR3 sequence is 19 residues long. Here the CDR3 reads CASGPNTDRGGSYNSPLHF. CDR3 bases: TGTGCTAGTGGTCCAAACACGGACAGGGGGGGCTCCTATAATTCACCCCTCCACTTT.

This clonotype was counted once. The J gene is TRBJ2-1, the V gene TRBV7-8; 10 nucleotides agree with TRBD1. The CDR3 totals 22 residues. Trimming at V came to 0 bases and at J to 6 bases, leaving 23 bases not matched to a gene. Per the germline V gene, CDR1 is SGHVS and CDR2 is FQNEAQ. Here the CDR3 DNA reads TGTGCCAGCAGCTTAGCGACTGGCCTCCTTATCGGGACAGGGGCGTTCCGCAATGAGCAGTTCTTC. Translated: CASSLATGLLIGTGAFRNEQFF.